The present TCR beta chain was sequenced within a study of blood T cell repertoires in COVID-19 (dated by TCRdb to about 2020). A note on the overall study: Samples from collaborators originated in the United States, Italy and Spain and spanned both the acute and convalescent phases of COVID-19. The prospective study material was composed of cDNA or gDNA derived from T cells, B-cell-depleted T cells, or PBMCs. Subjects who had been exposed to COVID-19, were actively infected with it, or had recovered from it provided the deeply sampled blood TCRbeta repertoires that made up the dataset. The repertoires were made available in a free public database intended to serve as a resource for research on the immune response to SARS-CoV-2. Samples were obtained from the ongoing ImmuneRACE study (first 160 participants) and from about 1,300 subjects provided by 6 global collaborators. The sample metadata nearly always contained a de-identified subject ID, COVID-19 status, age in years and sex. HLA class I and class II types, where available, came from metadata supplied by the sample provider rather than from assay-based typing. The paper's findings and limits, for the study overall: The quantity of clinical and demographic metadata differed by source and by participant and was supplied without curation.

TCRbeta CDR3 regions were amplified from genomic DNA using the immunoSEQ Assay, a bias-controlled multiplex PCR. Under the source paper's analysis protocol: Nucleated cell counts per sample were estimated from amplification of reference gene primers within the assay. To quantify the absolute abundance of each unique TCRbeta CDR3 rearrangement, sequence reads were collapsed and filtered. Productive Simpson clonality was computed per sample as the square root of Simpson's diversity index over productive rearrangements. Sourced from immuneACCESS, this table was stored by TCRdb with only in-frame sequences that have V and J called. A share of the clones is absent; for the studies checked, an unresolved V gene accounts for under half, and the remainder has no known explanation. V and J calls and clone size are copied from that table; D and trimming were computed from the DNA. This sample has 100,000 or so clones in its table, and roughly 89% of those were observed once. Just under 2% of the sample is taken by the ten largest.

Taken from the germline V gene (reference sequence), the CDR1 and CDR2 loops are DFQATT and SNEGSKA. Trimming removed 3 bases from V and 2 bases from J, leaving 10 bases between the germline ends. CDR3 length: 13 amino acids, cysteine to phenylalanine. Only the CDR3 part of the read is kept: 39 bases, read in frame from the first base. In the case of this clone: Its antigen target is currently unknown. There are no base qualities to consult, and no much larger clone falls within one base.

Collaborating institutions collected whole blood in K2EDTA tubes following their own protocols. For TCRbeta analysis, collaborator samples were shipped as frozen whole blood, as isolated PBMCs, or as DNA extracted from either sample type. The receptor's source is an older man with active or convalescent COVID-19. This chain joins TRBV20-1 to TRBJ2-5; confidence is insufficient to name the D gene. The sequenced material came from peripheral blood. The DNA sequence reads TGCAGTGCTAGTTCCGGGTTGCAAGAGACCCAGTACTTC. It translates as CSASSGLQETQYF.